The subject of this entry is one T cell receptor (beta chain). Its target is not known. CDR1 and CDR2 (germline): SGHTA, FQGNSA. Between the trimmed V and J ends, which lost 2 bases and 6 bases, there was a span of 10 bases. The CDR3 is made up of 13 amino acids. The data were obtained in a study of Graves' ophthalmopathy and Graves' hyperthyroidism. Regarding the study as a whole: The model predicted ophthalmopathy progression with roughly 70% sensitivity and less than 80% specificity.

Amplification of the TCR beta CDR3 regions used RNA transcripts (as template). In the first round, RT-PCR was carried out with HTBI primers, and a multiplex PCR formed the second round. TCRdb reprocessed the multiplex PCR reads with MiXCR, giving one entry per CDR3 protein. This table has 900,000 to 1,200,000 distinct CDR3 sequences, 36% appearing once. The chain joins TRBV7-2 to TRBJ1-2; D gene uncertain. The specimen was peripheral blood or thyroid tissue (not recorded which). The sequence was obtained from an adult man with Graves' hyperthyroidism. In DNA form, the CDR3 reads TGTGCCAGCAGCTTATCCGGGCTCCATGGCTACACCTTC. It yields the protein CASSLSGLHGYTF.